This entry is about one T cell receptor (beta chain). Antigen unknown. J lost 6 bases, V lost 6 bases, and 9 bases had no gene match. Germline values: CDR1 MNHNS, CDR2 SASEGT. The CDR3 sequence is 14 residues long. The data derive from a study of cytomegalovirus exposure and HLA in healthy donors. Both 60 Vbeta primers and 13 Jbeta primers went into the PCR. Sequencing was performed with immunoSEQ multiplex PCR; in TCRdb, only in-frame clones are kept and a portion is missing. Of about 76,000 clones listed, 80% to 90% are singletons. Points from the study as a whole: Confirmation was obtained in vitro that a few CMV-associated chains are specific for CMV antigens.

The material sequenced was PBMCs. The clonotype comes from a woman between 25 and 40 years old in good health and CMV-seronegative. The chain recombines TRBV6-1 with TRBJ1-1; 8 bases are a match to TRBD1. CDR3 sequence reads: CASRYRGRDSEAFF. DNA of the CDR3: TGTGCCAGCAGATACAGGGGGAGGGACTCTGAAGCTTTCTTT.